The clone carrying this T cell receptor beta chain was picked up many times. Researchers amplified the TCR beta CDR3 regions from RNA transcripts. TCR CDR3 underwent first-round RT-PCR with the HTBI primer set. MiXCR, run by TCRdb on the multiplex PCR reads, gives a single entry per CDR3 protein. Of a few hundred thousand distinct CDR3 sequences listed, approximately 14% are singletons. The entry originates in a study of T cells in Graves' hyperthyroidism and ophthalmopathy. There are 16 residues in the CDR3. The V gene end was trimmed by 3 bases and the J gene end by 6 bases; junction bases not matched to a gene: 8. Germline values: CDR1 ENHRY, CDR2 SYGVKD. Clinical symptoms, serum thyroxine and TRAb, thyroid ultrasound and orbital computed tomography together formed the diagnostic basis.

The genes are TRBV10-3 and TRBJ2-3; TRBD2 aligns across 11 bases. This TCR was sampled from a woman aged 25 to 39 with Graves' hyperthyroidism. Sample: blood. CDR3 region: CAISDLAGGRHDTQYF. CDR3 nucleotide sequence: TGTGCCATCAGTGATCTAGCGGGAGGACGTCATGATACGCAGTATTTT.